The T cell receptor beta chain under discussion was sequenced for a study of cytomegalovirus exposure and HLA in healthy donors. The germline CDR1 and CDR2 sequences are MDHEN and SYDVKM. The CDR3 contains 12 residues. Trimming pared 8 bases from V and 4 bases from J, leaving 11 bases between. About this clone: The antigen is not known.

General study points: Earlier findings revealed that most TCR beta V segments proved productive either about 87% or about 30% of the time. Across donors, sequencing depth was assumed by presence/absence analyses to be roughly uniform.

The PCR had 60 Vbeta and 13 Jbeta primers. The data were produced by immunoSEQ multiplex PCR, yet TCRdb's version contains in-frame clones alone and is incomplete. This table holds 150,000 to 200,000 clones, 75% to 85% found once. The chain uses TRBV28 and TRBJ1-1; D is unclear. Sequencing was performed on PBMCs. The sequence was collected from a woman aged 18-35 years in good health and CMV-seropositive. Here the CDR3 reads CASRLEVTEAFF. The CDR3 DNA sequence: TGTGCCAGCCGCCTGGAGGTCACTGAAGCTTTCTTT. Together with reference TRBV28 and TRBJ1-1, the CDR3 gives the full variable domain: DVKVTQSSRYLVKRTGEKVFLECVQDMDHENMFWYRQDPGLGLRLIYFSYDVKMKEKGDIPEGYSVSREKKERFSLILESASTNQTSMYLCASRLEVTEAFFGQGTRLTVV.